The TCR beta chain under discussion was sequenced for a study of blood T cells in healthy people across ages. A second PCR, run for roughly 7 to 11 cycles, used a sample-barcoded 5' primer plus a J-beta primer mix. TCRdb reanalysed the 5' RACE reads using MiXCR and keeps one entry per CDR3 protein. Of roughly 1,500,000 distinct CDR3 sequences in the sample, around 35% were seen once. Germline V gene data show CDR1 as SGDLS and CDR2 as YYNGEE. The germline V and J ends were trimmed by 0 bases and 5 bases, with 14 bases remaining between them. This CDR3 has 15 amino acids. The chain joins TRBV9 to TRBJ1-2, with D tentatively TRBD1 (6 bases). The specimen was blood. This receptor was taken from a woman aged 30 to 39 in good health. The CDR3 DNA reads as TGTGCCAGCAGCGTAGAGAGGGGGGAGAGGTATGGCTACACCTTC. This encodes CASSVERGERYGYTF.